The TCR beta chain under discussion was sequenced for a study of T cell clones after liver transplantation. Method: immunoSEQ multiplex PCR; TCRdb's copy keeps in-frame clones and lacks some. The sample holds roughly 57,000 clones, 71% seen once. CD3+CD4+ and CD3+CD8+ cells were FACS-sorted from thawed unstimulated PBMCs. With V trimmed by 5 bases and J by 2 bases, 7 bases remained unmatched. Germline V gene data show CDR1 as ENHRY and CDR2 as SYGVKD. The CDR3 runs to 15 residues. The rearrangement links TRBV10-3 to TRBJ1-1; 8 nucleotides line up with TRBD1. The sample in question was CD4+ T cells from blood, obtained before liver transplant. The TCR originated in a human donor who received a liver transplant. CDR3 loop: CAISFQDRANTEAFF. The CDR3 DNA reads as TGTGCCATCAGTTTCCAGGACAGGGCAAACACTGAAGCTTTCTTT.